This entry concerns a single T cell receptor (beta chain). Its antigen is undetermined. The CDR3 contains 14 residues. Germline V lookup: CDR1 SGHRS, CDR2 YFSETQ. The sample originates from a study of monozygotic twins with inflammatory bowel disease. Findings and limits, study-wide: Lower TCRbeta diversity (inverse Simpson) was seen in IBD patients than in healthy co-twins.

Added by template switching were UMIs that each held a 6-nucleotide sample barcode. Reanalyzing the 5' RACE reads, TCRdb keeps one entry per CDR3 protein, without DNA. This repertoire includes 150,000 to 200,000 distinct CDR3 sequences. Sequenced material: blood. This chain uses TRBV5-1 with TRBJ2-2; TCRdb proposes TRBD1, but this gene call is untestable without DNA. The clonotype originates from a human donor with ulcerative colitis or Crohn's disease, or a healthy co-twin of an affected twin (not recorded which). The CDR3: CASSWTDYTGELFF. Based on the CDR3 plus reference TRBV5-1 and TRBJ2-2, the full variable domain is KAGVTQTPRYLIKTRGQQVTLSCSPISGHRSVSWYQQTPGQGLQFLFEYFSETQRNKGNFPGRFSGRQFSNSRSEMNVSTLELGDSALYLCASSWTDYTGELFFGEGSRLTVL.